This T cell receptor (beta chain) was captured in a study of shared clonotypes between healthy human individuals. Overall study results and limits: The donor pool, a small one, limited the genetic and exposure-history diversity represented.

An even split of each subset's genomic DNA across several immunoSEQ plates was performed. The replicate PCRs on unsorted PBMC were given about 0.3 ug DNA, which is tens of thousands of T cell genomes. As originally analysed: There were no quality scores in the junction-only immunoSEQ sequences, so filtering differed. Sequenced by immunoSEQ multiplex PCR; TCRdb stores in-frame clones only, minus some. For V, J and clone size, that table is used; D and trimming come from the DNA. Of a few hundred thousand clones listed, 77% are singletons. In regard to this clone: Its antigen is as yet unknown.

With 4 bases removed from V and 1 base from J, the gap between germline ends came to 9 bases. This CDR3 is built from 13 residues. Germline-derived CDR1 and CDR2 are SGDLS and YYNGEE. The chain links TRBV9 to TRBJ2-7, with unresolved D. The source is a woman in her forties in good health. Some clones in this sample may be carry-over from other donors' samples. Sequenced sample: PBMCs. The CDR3 sequence: CASSRDVSYEQYF. CDR3 bases: TGTGCCAGCAGCAGAGACGTTTCCTACGAGCAGTACTTC.